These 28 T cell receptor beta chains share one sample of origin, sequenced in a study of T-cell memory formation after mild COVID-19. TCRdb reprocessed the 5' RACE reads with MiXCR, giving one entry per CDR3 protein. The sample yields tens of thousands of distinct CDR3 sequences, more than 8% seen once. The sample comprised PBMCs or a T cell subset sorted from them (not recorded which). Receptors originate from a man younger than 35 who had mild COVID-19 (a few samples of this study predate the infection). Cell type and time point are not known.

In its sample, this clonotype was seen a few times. CDR3 nucleotide sequence: TGTGCCAGCAGCTTATCGCACGGGGGGGGAGATACGCAGTATTTT. Amino acid sequence: CASSLSHGGGDTQYF. The chain carries TRBV7-2 and TRBJ2-3, with TRBD2 identical over 8 bases. From germline, CDR1 is SGHTA and CDR2 FQGNSA. This CDR3 has 15 amino acids. The V gene end was trimmed by 2 bases and the J gene end by 5 bases; junction bases not matched to a gene: 6.

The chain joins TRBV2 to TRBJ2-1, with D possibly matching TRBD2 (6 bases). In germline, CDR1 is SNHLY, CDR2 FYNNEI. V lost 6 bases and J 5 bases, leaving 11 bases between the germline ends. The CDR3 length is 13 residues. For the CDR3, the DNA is TGTGCCAGCAGGGCGGGGCAAAACAATGAGCAGTTCTTC. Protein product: CASRAGQNNEQFF.

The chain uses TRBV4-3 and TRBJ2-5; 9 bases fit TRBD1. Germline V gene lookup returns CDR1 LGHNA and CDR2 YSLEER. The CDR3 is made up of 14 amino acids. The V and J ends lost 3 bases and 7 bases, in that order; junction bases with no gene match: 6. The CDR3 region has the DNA TGCGCCAGCAGCCACCGGACAGGGGAGGGGACCCAGTACTTC. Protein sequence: CASSHRTGEGTQYF.

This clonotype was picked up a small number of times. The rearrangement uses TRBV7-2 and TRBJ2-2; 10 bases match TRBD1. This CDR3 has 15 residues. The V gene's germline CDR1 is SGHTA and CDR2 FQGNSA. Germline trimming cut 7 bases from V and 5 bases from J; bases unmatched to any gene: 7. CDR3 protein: CASTWTGGRTGELFF. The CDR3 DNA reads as TGTGCCAGCACTTGGACAGGGGGTCGAACCGGGGAGCTGTTTTTT. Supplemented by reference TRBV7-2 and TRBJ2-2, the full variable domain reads GAGVSQSPSNKVTEKGKDVELRCDPISGHTALYWYRQSLGQGLEFLIYFQGNSAPDKSGLPSDRFSAERTGGSVSTLTIQRTQQEDSAVYLCASTWTGGRTGELFFGEGSRLTVL.

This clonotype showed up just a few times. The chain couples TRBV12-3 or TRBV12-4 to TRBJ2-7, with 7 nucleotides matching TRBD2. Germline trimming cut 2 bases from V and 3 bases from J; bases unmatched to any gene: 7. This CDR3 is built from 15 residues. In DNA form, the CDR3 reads TGTGCCAGCAGTTTATCGGGGAGGGTTGGCTACGAGCAGTACTTC. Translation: CASSLSGRVGYEQYF.

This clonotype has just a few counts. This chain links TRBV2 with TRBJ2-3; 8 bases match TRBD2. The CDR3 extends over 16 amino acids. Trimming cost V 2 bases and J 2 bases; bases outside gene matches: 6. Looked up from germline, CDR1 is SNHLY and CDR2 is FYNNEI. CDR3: CASSESAGATTDTQYF. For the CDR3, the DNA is TGTGCCAGCAGTGAATCAGCGGGGGCTACCACAGATACGCAGTATTTT. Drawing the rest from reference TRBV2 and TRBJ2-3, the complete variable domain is EPEVTQTPSHQVTQMGQEVILRCVPISNHLYFYWYRQILGQKVEFLVSFYNNEISEKSEIFDDQFSVERPDGSNFTLKIRSTKLEDSAMYFCASSESAGATTDTQYFGPGTRLTVL.

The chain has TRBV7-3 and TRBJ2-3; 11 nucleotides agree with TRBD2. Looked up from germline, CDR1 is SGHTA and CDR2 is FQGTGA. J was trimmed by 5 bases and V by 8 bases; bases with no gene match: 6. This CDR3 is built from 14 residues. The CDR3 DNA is TGTGCCAGCTCTAGCGGGGGGCGCGTAGATACGCAGTATTTT. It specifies CASSSGGRVDTQYF.

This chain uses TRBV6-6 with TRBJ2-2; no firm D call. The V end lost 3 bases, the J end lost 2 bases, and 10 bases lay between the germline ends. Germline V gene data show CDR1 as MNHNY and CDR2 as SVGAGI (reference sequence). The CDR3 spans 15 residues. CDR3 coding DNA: TGTGCCAGCAGTTATCAGACACCTAACACCGGGGAGCTGTTTTTT. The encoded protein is CASSYQTPNTGELFF.

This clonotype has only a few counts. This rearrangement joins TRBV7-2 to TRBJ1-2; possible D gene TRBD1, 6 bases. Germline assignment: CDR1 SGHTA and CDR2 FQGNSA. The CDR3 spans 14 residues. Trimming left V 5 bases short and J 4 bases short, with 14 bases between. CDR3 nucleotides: TGTGCCAGCAGCCGCCGACAGGAGCTCTATGGCTACACCTTC. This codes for CASSRRQELYGYTF. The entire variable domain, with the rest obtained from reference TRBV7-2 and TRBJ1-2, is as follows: GAGVSQSPSNKVTEKGKDVELRCDPISGHTALYWYRQSLGQGLEFLIYFQGNSAPDKSGLPSDRFSAERTGGSVSTLTIQRTQQEDSAVYLCASSRRQELYGYTFGSGTRLTVV.

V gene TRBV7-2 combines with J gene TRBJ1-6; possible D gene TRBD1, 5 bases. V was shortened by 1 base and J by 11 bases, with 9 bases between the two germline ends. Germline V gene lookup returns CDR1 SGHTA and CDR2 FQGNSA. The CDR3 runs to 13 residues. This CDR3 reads CASSLDRGAPLHF. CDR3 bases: TGTGCCAGCAGCTTAGATCGGGGGGCACCCCTCCACTTT.

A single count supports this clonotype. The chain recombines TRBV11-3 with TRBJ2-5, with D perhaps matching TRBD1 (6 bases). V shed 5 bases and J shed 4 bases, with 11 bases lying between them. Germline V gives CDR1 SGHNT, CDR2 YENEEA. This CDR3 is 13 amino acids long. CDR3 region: CASSRRQAETQYF. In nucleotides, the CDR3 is TGTGCCAGCAGCCGCCGACAGGCAGAGACCCAGTACTTC.

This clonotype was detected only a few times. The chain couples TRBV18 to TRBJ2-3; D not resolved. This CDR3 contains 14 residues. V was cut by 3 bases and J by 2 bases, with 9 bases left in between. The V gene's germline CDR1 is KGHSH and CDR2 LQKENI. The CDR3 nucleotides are TGTGCCAGCTCACCGGGGTCTACCACAGATACGCAGTATTTT. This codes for CASSPGSTTDTQYF.

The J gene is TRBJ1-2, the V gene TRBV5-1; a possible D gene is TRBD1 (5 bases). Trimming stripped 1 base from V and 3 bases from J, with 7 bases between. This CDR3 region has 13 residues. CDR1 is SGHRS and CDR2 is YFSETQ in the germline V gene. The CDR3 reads CASSLPGDYGYTF. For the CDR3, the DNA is TGCGCCAGCAGCTTGCCGGGGGACTATGGCTACACCTTC.

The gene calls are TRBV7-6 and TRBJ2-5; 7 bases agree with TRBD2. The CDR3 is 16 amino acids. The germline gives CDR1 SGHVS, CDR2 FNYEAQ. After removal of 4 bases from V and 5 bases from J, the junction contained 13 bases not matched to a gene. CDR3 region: CASSSGGRERQETQYF. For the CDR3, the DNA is TGTGCCAGCAGCTCGGGGGGAAGGGAAAGGCAGGAGACCCAGTACTTC.

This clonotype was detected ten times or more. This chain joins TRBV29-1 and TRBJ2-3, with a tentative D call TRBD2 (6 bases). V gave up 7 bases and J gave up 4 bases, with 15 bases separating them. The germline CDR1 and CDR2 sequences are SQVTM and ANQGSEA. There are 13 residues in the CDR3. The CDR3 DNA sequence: TGCAGCGCGGGGGTACCCCTAGCAGATACGCAGTATTTT. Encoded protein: CSAGVPLADTQYF.

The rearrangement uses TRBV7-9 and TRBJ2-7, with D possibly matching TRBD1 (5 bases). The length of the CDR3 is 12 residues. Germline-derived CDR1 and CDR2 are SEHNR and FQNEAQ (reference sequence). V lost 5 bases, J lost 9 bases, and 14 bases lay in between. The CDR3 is CASSHDDQGQYV. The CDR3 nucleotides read TGTGCCAGCAGCCACGACGATCAGGGGCAGTACGTC.

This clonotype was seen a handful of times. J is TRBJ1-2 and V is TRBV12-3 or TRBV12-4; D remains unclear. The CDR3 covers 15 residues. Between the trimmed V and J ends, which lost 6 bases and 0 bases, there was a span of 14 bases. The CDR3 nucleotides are TGTGCCAGCAGGGGGTGGGGATCGACTAACTATGGCTACACCTTC. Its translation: CASRGWGSTNYGYTF.

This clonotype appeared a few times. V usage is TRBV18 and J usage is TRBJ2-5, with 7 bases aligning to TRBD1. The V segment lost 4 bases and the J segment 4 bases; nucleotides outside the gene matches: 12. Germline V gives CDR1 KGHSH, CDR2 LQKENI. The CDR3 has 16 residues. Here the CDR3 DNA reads TGTGCCAGCTCACACCCTGCGGCAAGGGGGCGAGAGACCCAGTACTTC. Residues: CASSHPAARGRETQYF.

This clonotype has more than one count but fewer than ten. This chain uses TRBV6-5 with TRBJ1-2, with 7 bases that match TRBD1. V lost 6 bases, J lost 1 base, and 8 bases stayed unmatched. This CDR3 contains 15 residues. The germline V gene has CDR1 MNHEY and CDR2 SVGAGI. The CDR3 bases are TGTGCCAGCAGCGAATTCCAGGGGGGTAACTATGGCTACACCTTC. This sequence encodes CASSEFQGGNYGYTF.

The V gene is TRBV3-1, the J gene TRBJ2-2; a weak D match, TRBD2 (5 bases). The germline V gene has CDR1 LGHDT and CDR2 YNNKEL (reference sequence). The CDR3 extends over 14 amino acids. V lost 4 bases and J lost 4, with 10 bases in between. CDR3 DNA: TGTGCCAGCAGCCGATCAGAGGGCACCGGGGAGCTGTTTTTT. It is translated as CASSRSEGTGELFF.

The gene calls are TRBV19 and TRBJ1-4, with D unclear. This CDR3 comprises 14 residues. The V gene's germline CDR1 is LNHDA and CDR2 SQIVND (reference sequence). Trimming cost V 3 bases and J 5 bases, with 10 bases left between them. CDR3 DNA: TGTGCCAGTAGTATGGTCGGCCTCAATGAAAAACTGTTTTTT. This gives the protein CASSMVGLNEKLFF.

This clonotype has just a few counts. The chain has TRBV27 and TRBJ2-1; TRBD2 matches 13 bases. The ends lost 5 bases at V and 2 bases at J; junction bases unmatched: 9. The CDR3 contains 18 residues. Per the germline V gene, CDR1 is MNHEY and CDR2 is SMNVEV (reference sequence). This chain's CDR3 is CASSAGTSGETPYNEQFF. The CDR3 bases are TGTGCCAGCAGTGCTGGGACTAGCGGGGAGACACCCTACAATGAGCAGTTCTTC.

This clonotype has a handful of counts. DNA of the CDR3: TGTGCCAGCTCACCGGGGACCTTTTCCTACGAGCAGTACGTC. It encodes CASSPGTFSYEQYV. V gene TRBV18 combines with J gene TRBJ2-7, with D possibly being TRBD1 or TRBD2 (5 bases each). This CDR3 comprises 14 residues. The germline V and J ends were trimmed by 3 bases and 1 base, with 10 bases remaining between them. CDR1 KGHSH and CDR2 LQKENI come from the germline V gene.

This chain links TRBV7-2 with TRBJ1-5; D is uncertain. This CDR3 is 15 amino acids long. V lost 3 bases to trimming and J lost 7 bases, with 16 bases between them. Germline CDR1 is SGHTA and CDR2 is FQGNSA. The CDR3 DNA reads TGTGCCAGCAGCTTCGCCCGGAGGGAGGAACAGCCCCAGCATTTT. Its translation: CASSFARREEQPQHF. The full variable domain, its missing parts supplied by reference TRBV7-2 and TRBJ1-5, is GAGVSQSPSNKVTEKGKDVELRCDPISGHTALYWYRQSLGQGLEFLIYFQGNSAPDKSGLPSDRFSAERTGGSVSTLTIQRTQQEDSAVYLCASSFARREEQPQHFGDGTRLSIL.

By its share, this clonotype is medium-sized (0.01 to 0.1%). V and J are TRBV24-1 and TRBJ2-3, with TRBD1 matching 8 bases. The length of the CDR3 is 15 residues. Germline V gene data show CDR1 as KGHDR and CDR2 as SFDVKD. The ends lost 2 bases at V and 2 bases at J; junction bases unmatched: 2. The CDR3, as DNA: TGTGCCACCAGTGATTCGCAGGGGGCCACAGATACGCAGTATTTT. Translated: CATSDSQGATDTQYF.

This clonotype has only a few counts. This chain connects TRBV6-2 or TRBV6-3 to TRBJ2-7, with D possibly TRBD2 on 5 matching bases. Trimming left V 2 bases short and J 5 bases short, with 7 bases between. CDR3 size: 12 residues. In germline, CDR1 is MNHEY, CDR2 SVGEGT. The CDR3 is CASSYRGNEQYV. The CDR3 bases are TGTGCCAGCAGTTACCGAGGGAACGAGCAGTACGTC.

CDR3 bases: TGCGCCAGCAGCCAAGAGGGTCTAGGCACAGATACGCAGTATTTT. Its protein product is CASSQEGLGTDTQYF. The chain couples TRBV4-1 to TRBJ2-3; D is ambiguous. This CDR3 region has 15 residues. The V end was cut by 0 bases, the J end by 1 base, with 8 bases between. In germline, CDR1 is MGHRA, CDR2 YSYEKL.

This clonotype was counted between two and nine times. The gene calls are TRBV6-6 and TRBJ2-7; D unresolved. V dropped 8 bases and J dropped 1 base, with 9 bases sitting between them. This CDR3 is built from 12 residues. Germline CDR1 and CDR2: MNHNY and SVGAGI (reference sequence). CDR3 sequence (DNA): TGTGCCAGCCTGGCGGCTTCCTACGAGCAGTACTTC. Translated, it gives CASLAASYEQYF.